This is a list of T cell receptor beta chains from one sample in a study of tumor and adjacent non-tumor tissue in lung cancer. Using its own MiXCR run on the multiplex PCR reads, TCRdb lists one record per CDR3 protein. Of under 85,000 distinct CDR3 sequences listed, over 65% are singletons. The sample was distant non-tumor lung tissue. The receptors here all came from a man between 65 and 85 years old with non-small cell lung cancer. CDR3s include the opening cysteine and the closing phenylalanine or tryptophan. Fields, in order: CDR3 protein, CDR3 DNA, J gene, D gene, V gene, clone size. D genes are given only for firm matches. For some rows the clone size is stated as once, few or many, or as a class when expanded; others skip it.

CASSLPPGLVTDTQYF TGTGCCAGCAGCTTACCCCCCGGACTCGTCACAGATACGCAGTATTTT TRBJ2-3 . TRBV11-2 .
CASSEAGLEGSNEQFF TGTGCCAGCAGTGAAGCGGGACTAGAGGGGTCAAATGAGCAGTTCTTC TRBJ2-1 TRBD2 TRBV2 .
CASSLSRTGCGDTQYF TGTGCCAGCAGTTTATCACGGACAGGCTGTGGAGATACGCAGTATTTT TRBJ2-3 TRBD1 TRBV11-3 .
CVSSFGGSLYAQYF TGTGTCAGCAGTTTTGGGGGGTCTCTCTACGCGCAGTACTTC TRBJ2-7 . TRBV12-3/TRBV12-4 .
CASSLRLSEYTIYF TGTGCCAGCAGTTTAAGGCTCTCTGAATACACCATATATTTT TRBJ1-3 . TRBV12-3/TRBV12-4 .
CASSRLSSGNTIYF TGTGCCAGCAGTCGACTGAGCTCTGGAAACACCATATATTTT TRBJ1-3 . TRBV28 few
CASSRPGTGICSGNTSYF TGTGCCAGCAGTCGTCCCGGGACAGGGATCTGCTCTGGAAACACCTCATATTTT TRBJ1-3 TRBD1 TRBV12-3/TRBV12-4 .
CSIIGMAGAGMQYF TGCAGCATCATCGGAATGGCCGGTGCTGGGATGCAGTACTTC TRBJ2-7 . TRBV29-1 .
CASSDYLKQGSGYGYTF TGTGCCAGCAGCGACTACCTAAAACAGGGGAGTGGGTACGGCTACACCTTC TRBJ1-2 TRBD1 TRBV5-5 .
CASNSGRVEQYF TGTGCCAGCAACTCTGGCAGGGTCGAGCAGTACTTC TRBJ2-7 . TRBV11-2 .
CASSLGTGLVTGELFF TGCGCCAGCAGCTTAGGGACAGGTTTGGTCACCGGGGAGCTGTTTTTT TRBJ2-2 TRBD1 TRBV13 .
CASSQVSEQGNQPQHF TGTGCCAGCAGCCAAGTCTCGGAACAGGGCAATCAGCCCCAGCATTTT TRBJ1-5 . TRBV4-2 .
CSASPSPRLNSYEQYF TGCAGTGCTAGCCCCTCCCCTCGACTCAACTCCTACGAGCAGTACTTC TRBJ2-7 . TRBV20-1 many
CSVDDGSYGHYF TGCAGCGTTGATGACGGTTCCTACGGGCACTATTTC TRBJ2-7 . TRBV29-1 .
CSVGGRAAETQYF TGCAGCGTTGGTGGGAGGGCCGCTGAGACCCAGTACTTC TRBJ2-5 TRBD2 TRBV29-1 .
CASSFRDRTLNTETFF TGTGCCAGCAGCTTCCGAGACAGAACCCTTAACACTGAAACTTTCTTT TRBJ1-1 . TRBV11-3 .
CASSSPGNTKETQYF TGTGCCAGCAGCTCCCCGGGCAATACGAAAGAGACCCAGTATTTC TRBJ2-5 . TRBV7-9 few
CASRPQGQLSTDTQYF TGTGCCAGCAGGCCCCAGGGACAGTTAAGCACAGATACGCAGTATTTT TRBJ2-3 TRBD1 TRBV12-3/TRBV12-4 many
CASSAVDSPGNTIYF TGTGCCAGCAGTGCCGTCGACAGCCCTGGAAACACCATATATTTT TRBJ1-3 . TRBV6-6 many
CASSVVLTDEQFF TGTGCCAGCAGCGTAGTTCTGACAGATGAGCAGTTCTTC TRBJ2-1 . TRBV9 .
CASTKLFGYTF TGTGCCAGCACGAAGCTTTTTGGCTACACCTTC TRBJ1-2 . TRBV6-6 medium-sized
CASSPGLARVGEQFF TGTGCCAGCAGCCCAGGACTAGCTAGAGTGGGTGAGCAGTTCTTC TRBJ2-1 TRBD2 TRBV11-3 .
CAGSSRGGTYTEAFF TGTGCCGGCAGCTCCCGAGGGGGGACCTACACCGAAGCTTTCTTT TRBJ1-1 . TRBV11-3 .
CASGYSDSEEQFF TGTGCCAGCGGTTACAGCGACAGCGAGGAGCAGTTCTTC TRBJ2-1 . TRBV6-2/TRBV6-3 .
CSVEDQDGPNYGYNF TGCAGCGTTGAAGATCAAGACGGCCCCAACTACGGCTACAACTTC TRBJ1-2 . TRBV29-1 .
CASRLGGRRVGELFF TGTGCCAGCAGGCTGGGCGGGAGAAGGGTCGGGGAGCTGTTTTTT TRBJ2-2 TRBD2 TRBV28 .
CTSCGTVELDEQFF TGTACCAGCTGTGGGACAGTGGAATTGGATGAGCAGTTCTTC TRBJ2-1 TRBD1 TRBV6-1 once
CASSFTGLGLGDLLNTEVFF TGTGCCAGCAGCTTCACGGGATTGGGCCTTGGGGATTTATTGAACACTGAAGTTTTCTTT TRBJ1-1 . TRBV11-2 once